This T cell receptor (beta chain) appears in the sequencing data of a study of cytomegalovirus exposure and HLA in healthy donors. Vbeta (60) and Jbeta (13) primers were used in the PCR. The protocol was immunoSEQ multiplex PCR, while the TCRdb copy is restricted to in-frame clones and leaves out a portion. The table has around 130,000 clones, around 66% seen once; the top ten hold 5.5% to 7.5%. Study results and caveats: It was fewer than 200 TCR beta chains that were listed as cytomegalovirus-associated. A later analysis linked 15,000 to 20,000 TCR beta sequences to HLA alleles at 0.05 false discovery rate. Accounts indicate the classifier identified cytomegalovirus status with strong specificity and sensitivity.

V was clipped by 1 base and J by 4 bases; unmatched bases: 6. This CDR3 has 15 residues. Germline CDR1 and CDR2: SGHVS and FQNEAQ. This clone was seen only a few times. Its antigen is not identified. V is TRBV7-8 and J is TRBJ2-7, with TRBD2 identical over 8 bases. Sequencing was performed on PBMCs. The TCR originated in a woman aged 55-69 years in good health and CMV-seronegative. CDR3: CASSLGVAGTYEQYF. The CDR3, as DNA: TGTGCCAGCAGCTTAGGGGTAGCGGGGACGTACGAGCAGTACTTC.